The T cell receptor beta chain under discussion was sequenced for a study of blood T cell repertoires in COVID-19 (dated by TCRdb to 2020 to 2021). A note on the overall study: Samples from collaborators originated in the United States, Italy and Spain and spanned both the acute and convalescent phases of COVID-19. Nearly every sample came with metadata listing a de-identified subject ID, COVID-19 status, age in years and sex. The material from the prospective study consisted of cDNA or gDNA derived from T cells, B-cell-depleted T cells, or PBMCs. HLA class I and class II types, where available, came from metadata supplied by the sample provider rather than from assay-based typing. Samples were obtained from the ongoing ImmuneRACE study (first 160 participants) and from approximately 1,200 subjects provided by 6 global collaborators. The repertoires were released in a freely available public database intended as a resource for research on the immune response to SARS-CoV-2. Deeply sampled blood TCRbeta repertoires from subjects exposed to, actively infected with, or recovered from COVID-19 were included in the dataset. General study outcomes and caveats: The quantity of clinical and demographic metadata differed by source and by participant and was supplied without curation.

One collaborating source in Seattle enrolled patients while the patients were actively infected and followed the patients over time throughout the course of disease. Whole blood was collected in K2EDTA tubes by collaborating institutions according to the institutions' own protocols. For TCRbeta analysis, collaborators shipped samples in one of three forms: frozen whole blood, isolated PBMCs, or DNA extracted from either of those sample types. A remark on this clone: Which antigen it targets is not known. No much larger clone is present one base from it, and per-base qualities are unavailable.

The CDR3 starts with the cysteine, ends with the phenylalanine, and has 15 residues. Solely the CDR3 DNA is kept, with 45 bases framed from the first base. V trim: 2 bases; J trim: 6 bases; unmatched bases: 6. The germline V gene specifies SGDLS as CDR1 and YYNGEE as CDR2. TCRbeta CDR3 regions were amplified from genomic DNA using the immunoSEQ Assay, a bias-controlled multiplex PCR. The paper's data handling went like this. The number of nucleated cells in each sample was estimated from the amplification of reference gene primers within the assay. Sequence reads were collapsed and filtered to measure the absolute abundance of every unique TCRbeta CDR3 rearrangement. For each sample, productive Simpson clonality was calculated as the square root of Simpson's diversity index across productive rearrangements. TCRdb mirrors the immuneACCESS table, restricted to in-frame sequences. Some clones are absent from its copies; in checked studies, under half trace to an unresolved V gene, and the reason for the others is unknown. V, J and clone size derive from that table, while D and trimming were established from the DNA sequence. Within this sample are approximately 250,000 clones, with 70% to 90% of them counted one time only. The ten top clones hold approximately 5.1% of the sample.

This receptor was taken from a man aged 50 to 59 with COVID-19, enrolled during active disease. The chain links TRBV9 with TRBJ2-2; the central 8 bases match TRBD1. The sequenced material came from peripheral blood. The CDR3 here reads CASSVGDRGSGELFF. The DNA sequence follows: TGTGCCAGCAGCGTCGGAGACAGGGGCTCCGGGGAGCTGTTTTTT.